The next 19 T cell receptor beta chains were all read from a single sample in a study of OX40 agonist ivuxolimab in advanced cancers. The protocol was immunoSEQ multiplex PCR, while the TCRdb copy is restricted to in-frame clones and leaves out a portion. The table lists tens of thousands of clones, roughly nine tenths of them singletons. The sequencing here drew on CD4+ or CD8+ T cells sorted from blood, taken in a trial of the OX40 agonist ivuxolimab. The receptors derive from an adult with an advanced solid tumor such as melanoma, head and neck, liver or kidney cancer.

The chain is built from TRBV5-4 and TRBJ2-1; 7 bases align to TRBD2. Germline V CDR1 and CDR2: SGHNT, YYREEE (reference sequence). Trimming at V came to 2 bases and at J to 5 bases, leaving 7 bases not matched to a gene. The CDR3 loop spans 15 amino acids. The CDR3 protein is CASSLYRDYDNEQFF. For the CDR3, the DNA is TGTGCCAGCAGCTTATACCGGGACTATGACAATGAGCAGTTCTTC.

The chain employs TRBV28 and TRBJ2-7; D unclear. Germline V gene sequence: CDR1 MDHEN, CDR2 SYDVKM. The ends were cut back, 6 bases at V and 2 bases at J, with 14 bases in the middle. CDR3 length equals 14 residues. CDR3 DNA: TGTGCCAGCAGCTTACACCTTACCGCCTACGAGCAGTACTTC. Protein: CASSLHLTAYEQYF.

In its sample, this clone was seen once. The CDR3 sequence is CANARGRSYTGELFF. The CDR3 DNA reads TGTGCCAATGCCAGGGGGCGCTCGTACACCGGGGAGCTGTTTTTT. The V call is TRBV25-1, the J call TRBJ2-2; the match to TRBD1 covers 8 bases. V shed 10 bases, J shed 3 bases, and the junction held 10 bases outside the gene matches. CDR3 length: 15 amino acids. CDR1 and CDR2 (germline): MGHDK, SYGVNS.

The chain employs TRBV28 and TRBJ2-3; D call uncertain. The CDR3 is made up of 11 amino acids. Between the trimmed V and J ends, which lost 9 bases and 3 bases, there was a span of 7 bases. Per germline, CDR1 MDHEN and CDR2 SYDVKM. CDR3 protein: CASSWTDTQYF. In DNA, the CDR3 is TGTGCCAGTTCTTGGACAGATACGCAGTATTTT. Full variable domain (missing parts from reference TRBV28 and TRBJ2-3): DVKVTQSSRYLVKRTGEKVFLECVQDMDHENMFWYRQDPGLGLRLIYFSYDVKMKEKGDIPEGYSVSREKKERFSLILESASTNQTSMYLCASSWTDTQYFGPGTRLTVL.

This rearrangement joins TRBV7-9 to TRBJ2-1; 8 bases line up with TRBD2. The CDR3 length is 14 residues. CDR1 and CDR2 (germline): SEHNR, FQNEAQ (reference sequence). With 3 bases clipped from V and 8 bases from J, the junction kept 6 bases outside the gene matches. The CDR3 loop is CASSLTGGADEQFF. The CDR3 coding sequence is TGTGCCAGCAGCTTGACGGGAGGGGCCGATGAGCAGTTCTTC.

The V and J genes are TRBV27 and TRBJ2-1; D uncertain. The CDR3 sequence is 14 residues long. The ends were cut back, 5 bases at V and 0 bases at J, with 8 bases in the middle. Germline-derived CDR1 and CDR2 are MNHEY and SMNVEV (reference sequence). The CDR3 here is CASSVTNSYNEQFF. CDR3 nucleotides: TGTGCCAGCAGTGTCACGAACTCCTACAATGAGCAGTTCTTC.

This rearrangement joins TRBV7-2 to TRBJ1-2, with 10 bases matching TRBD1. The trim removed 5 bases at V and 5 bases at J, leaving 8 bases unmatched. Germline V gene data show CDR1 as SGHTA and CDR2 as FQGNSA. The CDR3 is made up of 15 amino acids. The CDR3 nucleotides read TGTGCCAGCAGCCCAGGCGGACAGGGGGGGTATGGCTACACCTTC. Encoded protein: CASSPGGQGGYGYTF.

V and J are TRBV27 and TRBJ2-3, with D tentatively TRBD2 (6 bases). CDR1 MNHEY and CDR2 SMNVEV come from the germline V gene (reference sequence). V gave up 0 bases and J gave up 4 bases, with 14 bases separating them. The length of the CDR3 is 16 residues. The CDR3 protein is CASSLSSGVSPDTQYF. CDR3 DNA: TGTGCCAGCAGTTTATCTTCGGGAGTCTCTCCAGATACGCAGTATTTT.

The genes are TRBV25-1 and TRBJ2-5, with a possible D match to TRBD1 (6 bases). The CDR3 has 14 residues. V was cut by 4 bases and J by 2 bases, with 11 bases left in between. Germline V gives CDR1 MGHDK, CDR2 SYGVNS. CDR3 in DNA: TGTGCCAGCAGTGCTGGGGGCCAACAAGAGACCCAGTACTTC. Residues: CASSAGGQQETQYF.

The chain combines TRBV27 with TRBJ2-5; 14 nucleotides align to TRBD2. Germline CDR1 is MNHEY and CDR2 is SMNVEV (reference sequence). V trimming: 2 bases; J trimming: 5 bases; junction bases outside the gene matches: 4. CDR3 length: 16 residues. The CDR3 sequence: CASSLGTSGRGETQYF. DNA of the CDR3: TGTGCCAGCAGTTTAGGGACTAGCGGGAGAGGGGAGACCCAGTACTTC.

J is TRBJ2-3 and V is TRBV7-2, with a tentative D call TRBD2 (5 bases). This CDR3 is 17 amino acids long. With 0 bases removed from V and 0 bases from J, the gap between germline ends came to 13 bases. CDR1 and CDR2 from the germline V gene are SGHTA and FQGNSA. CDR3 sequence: CASSLALDLPSTDTQYF. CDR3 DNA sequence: TGTGCCAGCAGCTTAGCACTAGACCTCCCTAGCACAGATACGCAGTATTTT.

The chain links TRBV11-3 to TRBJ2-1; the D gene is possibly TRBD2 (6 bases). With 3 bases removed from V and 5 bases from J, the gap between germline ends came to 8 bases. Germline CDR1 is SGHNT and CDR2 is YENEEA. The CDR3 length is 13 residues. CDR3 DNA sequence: TGTGCCAGCAGCTTCACTAGCAACAATGAGCAGTTCTTC. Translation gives CASSFTSNNEQFF.

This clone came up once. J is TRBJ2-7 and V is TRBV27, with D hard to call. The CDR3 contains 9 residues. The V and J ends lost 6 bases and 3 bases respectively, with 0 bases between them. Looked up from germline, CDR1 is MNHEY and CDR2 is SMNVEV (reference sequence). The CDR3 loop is CASSYEQYF. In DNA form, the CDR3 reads TGTGCCAGCAGCTACGAGCAGTACTTC.

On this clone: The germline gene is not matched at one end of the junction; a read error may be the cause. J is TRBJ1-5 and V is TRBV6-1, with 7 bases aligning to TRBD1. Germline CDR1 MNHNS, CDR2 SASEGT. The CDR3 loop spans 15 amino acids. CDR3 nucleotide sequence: TGTGCCAGCAGTGATCCAGGGGGTAGCGATCAGCCCCAGCATTTT. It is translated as CASSDPGGSDQPQHF.

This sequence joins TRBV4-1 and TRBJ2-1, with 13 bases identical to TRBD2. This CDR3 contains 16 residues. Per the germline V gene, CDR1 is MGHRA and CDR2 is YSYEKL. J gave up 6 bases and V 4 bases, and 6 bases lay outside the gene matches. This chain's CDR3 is CASSPVGTSGINEQFF. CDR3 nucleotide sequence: TGCGCCAGCAGCCCAGTAGGGACTAGCGGGATCAATGAGCAGTTCTTC.

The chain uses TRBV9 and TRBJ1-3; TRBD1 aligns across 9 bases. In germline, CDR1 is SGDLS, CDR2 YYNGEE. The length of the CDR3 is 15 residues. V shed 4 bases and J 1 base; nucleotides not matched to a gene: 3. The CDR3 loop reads CASSKGTGSGNTIYF. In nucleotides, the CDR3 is TGTGCCAGCAGCAAGGGGACAGGGTCTGGAAACACCATATATTTT.

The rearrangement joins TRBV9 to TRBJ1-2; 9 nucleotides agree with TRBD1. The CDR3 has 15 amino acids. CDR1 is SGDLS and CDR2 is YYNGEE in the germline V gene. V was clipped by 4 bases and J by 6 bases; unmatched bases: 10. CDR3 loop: CASSHQIRDRDGYTF. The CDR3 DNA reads TGTGCCAGCAGCCACCAGATCCGGGACAGGGATGGCTACACCTTC.

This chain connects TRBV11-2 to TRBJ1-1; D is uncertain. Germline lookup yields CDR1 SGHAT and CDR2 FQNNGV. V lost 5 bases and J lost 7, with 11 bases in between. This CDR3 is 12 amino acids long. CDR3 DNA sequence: TGTGCCAGCAGCCCCCCCGGCATTGAAGCTTTCTTT. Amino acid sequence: CASSPPGIEAFF.

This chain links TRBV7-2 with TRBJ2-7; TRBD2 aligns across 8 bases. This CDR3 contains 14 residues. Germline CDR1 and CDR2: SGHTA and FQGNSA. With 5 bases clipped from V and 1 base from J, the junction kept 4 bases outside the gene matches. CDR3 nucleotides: TGTGCCAGCAGCCTCGGGACTAGATCCTACGAGCAGTACTTC. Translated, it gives CASSLGTRSYEQYF.